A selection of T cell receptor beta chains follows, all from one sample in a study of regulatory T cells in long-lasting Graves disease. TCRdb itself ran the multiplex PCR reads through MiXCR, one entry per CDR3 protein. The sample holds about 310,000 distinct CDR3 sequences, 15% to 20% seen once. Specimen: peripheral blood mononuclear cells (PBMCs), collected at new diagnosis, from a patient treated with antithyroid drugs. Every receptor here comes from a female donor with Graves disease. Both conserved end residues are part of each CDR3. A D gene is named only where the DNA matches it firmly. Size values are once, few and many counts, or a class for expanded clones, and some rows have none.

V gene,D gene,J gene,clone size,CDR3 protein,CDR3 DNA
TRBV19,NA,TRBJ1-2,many,CASSLTTGYGYTF,TGTGCCAGTAGTCTGACCACGGGCTATGGCTACACCTTC
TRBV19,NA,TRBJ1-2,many,CASSIGAGDGYTF,TGTGCCAGTAGTATAGGGGCAGGGGATGGCTACACCTTC
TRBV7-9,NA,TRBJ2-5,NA,CASSNPPASGGGETQYF,TGTGCCAGCAGCAACCCGCCGGCTAGCGGAGGGGGAGAGACCCAGTACTTC
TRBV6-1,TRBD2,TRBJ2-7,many,CASSEEPGRAPTYEQYF,TGTGCCAGCAGTGAAGAACCCGGGAGGGCCCCGACCTACGAGCAGTACTTC
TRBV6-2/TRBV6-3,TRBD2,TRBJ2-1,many,CASSTGGRRNEQFF,TGTGCCAGCAGTACGGGGGGGAGGCGGAATGAGCAGTTCTTC
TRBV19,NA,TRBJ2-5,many,CASSIDQGGTQYF,TGTGCCAGTAGTATAGATCAAGGAGGGACCCAGTACTTC
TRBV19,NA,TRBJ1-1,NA,CASSIGWGGEAFF,TGTGCCAGTAGTATAGGTTGGGGGGGCGAAGCTTTCTTT
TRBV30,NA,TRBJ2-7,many,CAWSVLPQNEQYF,TGTGCCTGGAGTGTACTTCCACAAAACGAGCAGTACTTC
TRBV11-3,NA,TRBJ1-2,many,CASSPSSRNYGYTF,TGTGCCAGCAGTCCCAGTAGCAGAAACTATGGCTACACCTTC
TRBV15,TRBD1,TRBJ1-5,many,CAVGWRTGGQPQHF,TGTGCCGTCGGTTGGAGGACAGGGGGCCAGCCCCAGCATTTT
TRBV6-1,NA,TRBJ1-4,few,CASSGGRGATNEKLFF,TGTGCCAGCAGCGGCGGACGGGGCGCAACTAATGAAAAACTGTTTTTT
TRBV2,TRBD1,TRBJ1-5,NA,CASREQGASQPQHF,TGTGCCAGCAGGGAGCAGGGGGCGAGTCAGCCCCAGCATTTT
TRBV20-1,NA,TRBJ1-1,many,CSAPSKGTEAFF,TGCAGTGCCCCCTCTAAGGGGACTGAAGCTTTCTTT
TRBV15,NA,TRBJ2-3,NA,CATSSFQGSRTDTQYF,TGTGCCACCAGCAGTTTCCAGGGTTCCCGGACAGATACGCAGTATTTT
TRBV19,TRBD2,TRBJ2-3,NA,CASSSYSGGSTDTQYF,TGTGCCAGTAGTTCGTATAGCGGGGGAAGCACAGATACGCAGTATTTT
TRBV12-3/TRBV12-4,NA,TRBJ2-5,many,CASLEQGRGKTQYF,TGTGCCAGCCTAGAGCAGGGGAGAGGGAAGACCCAGTACTTC
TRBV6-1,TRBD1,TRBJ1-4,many,CASSDGQGLNEKLFF,TGTGCCAGCAGTGACGGACAGGGATTGAATGAAAAACTGTTTTTT
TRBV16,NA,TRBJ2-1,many,CASSQGDEQFF,TGTGCCAGCAGCCAAGGGGATGAGCAGTTCTTC
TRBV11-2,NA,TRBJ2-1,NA,CASSLATQWVNEQFF,TGTGCCAGCAGCTTAGCGACCCAGTGGGTAAATGAGCAGTTCTTC
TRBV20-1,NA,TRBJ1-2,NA,CSARVGPGANYGYTF,TGCAGTGCTAGAGTGGGTCCCGGAGCTAACTATGGCTACACCTTC
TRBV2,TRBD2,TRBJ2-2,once,CASSLTGGPSTGELFF,TGTGCCAGCAGTCTAACGGGGGGGCCGAGCACCGGGGAGCTGTTTTTT
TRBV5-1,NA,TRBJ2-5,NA,CASSGTSETQYF,TGCGCCAGCAGTGGCACTTCCGAGACCCAGTACTTC
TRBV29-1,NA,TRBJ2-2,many,CSVGAGSNTGELFF,TGCAGCGTGGGGGCAGGGTCGAACACCGGGGAGCTGTTTTTT
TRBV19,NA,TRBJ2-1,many,CASSPLSVTMYNEQFF,TGTGCCAGTAGCCCTCTATCCGTTACCATGTACAATGAGCAGTTCTTC
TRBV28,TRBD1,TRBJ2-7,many,CASSSYTTGGYEQYF,TGTGCCAGCAGTTCCTATACCACAGGGGGGTACGAGCAGTACTTC
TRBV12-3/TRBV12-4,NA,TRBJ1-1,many,CASSSGTLNTEAFF,TGTGCCAGCAGCTCCGGGACTCTGAACACTGAAGCTTTCTTT